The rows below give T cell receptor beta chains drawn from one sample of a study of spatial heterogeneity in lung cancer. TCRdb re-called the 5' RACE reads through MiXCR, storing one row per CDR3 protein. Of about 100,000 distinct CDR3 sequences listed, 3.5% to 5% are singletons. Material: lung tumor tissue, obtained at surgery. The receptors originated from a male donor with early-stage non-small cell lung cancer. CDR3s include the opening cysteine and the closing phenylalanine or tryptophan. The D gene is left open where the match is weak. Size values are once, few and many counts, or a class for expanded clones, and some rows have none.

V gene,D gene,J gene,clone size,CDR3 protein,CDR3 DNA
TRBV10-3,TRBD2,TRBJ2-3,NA,CAISSGRGTQYF,TGTGCCATCAGTAGCGGGAGGGGAACGCAGTATTTT
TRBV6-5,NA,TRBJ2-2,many,CASSWIGSGELFF,TGTGCCAGCAGCTGGATTGGATCCGGGGAGCTGTTTTTT
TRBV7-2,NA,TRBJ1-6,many,CASSAPMARNSPLHF,TGTGCCAGCAGCGCCCCGATGGCCCGTAATTCACCCCTCCACTTT
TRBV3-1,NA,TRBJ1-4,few,CASSQDLEGTNEKLFF,TGTGCCAGCAGCCAAGATCTCGAGGGAACTAATGAAAAACTGTTTTTT
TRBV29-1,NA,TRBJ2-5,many,CSVEETYRETQYF,TGCAGCGTTGAAGAGACGTATAGGGAGACCCAGTACTTC
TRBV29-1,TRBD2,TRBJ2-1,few,CSVVREGNEQFF,TGCAGCGTCGTCCGGGAGGGCAATGAGCAGTTCTTC
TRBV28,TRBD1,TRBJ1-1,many,CASIWTGNTEAFF,TGTGCCAGCATATGGACAGGGAACACTGAAGCTTTCTTT
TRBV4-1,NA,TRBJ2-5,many,CASSLEGRLTQETQYF,TGCGCCAGCAGCCTTGAGGGGAGATTAACCCAAGAGACCCAGTACTTC
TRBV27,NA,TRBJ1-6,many,CASRVRNSYNSPLHF,TGTGCCAGCCGAGTCAGGAACTCCTATAATTCACCCCTCCACTTT
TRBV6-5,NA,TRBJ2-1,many,CASRTQGSHNEQFF,TGTGCCAGCCGAACGCAGGGGTCGCACAATGAGCAGTTCTTC
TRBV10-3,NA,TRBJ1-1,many,CAISESASVNTEAFF,TGTGCCATCAGTGAGTCGGCGTCGGTGAACACTGAAGCTTTCTTT
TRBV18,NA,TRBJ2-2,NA,CASSPWTENTGELFF,TGTGCCAGCTCACCATGGACAGAGAACACCGGGGAGCTGTTTTTT
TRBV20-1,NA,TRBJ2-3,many,CSATTDSTDTQYF,TGCAGTGCGACGACCGATAGCACAGATACGCAGTATTTT
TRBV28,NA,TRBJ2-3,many,CASIPPWEDTQYF,TGTGCCAGCATTCCGCCGTGGGAGGATACGCAGTATTTT
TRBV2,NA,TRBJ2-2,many,CASSERVTNTGELFF,TGTGCCAGCAGTGAACGGGTTACGAACACCGGGGAGCTGTTTTTT
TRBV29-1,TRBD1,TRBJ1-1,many,CSGTGDREAFF,TGCAGCGGCACAGGGGACCGTGAAGCTTTCTTT
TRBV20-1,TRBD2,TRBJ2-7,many,CSATSGSGNEQYF,TGCAGTGCCACTAGCGGGAGTGGCAACGAGCAGTACTTC
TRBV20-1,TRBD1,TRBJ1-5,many,CSAGQGAIFSDPQHF,TGCAGTGCGGGACAGGGGGCGATCTTCTCGGATCCCCAGCATTTT
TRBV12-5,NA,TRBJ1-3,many,CASVHSGSGNTIYF,TGTGCTAGTGTCCATTCGGGGTCTGGAAACACCATATATTTT
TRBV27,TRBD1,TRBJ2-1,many,CASSITGGPYNEQFF,TGTGCCAGCAGTATAACAGGGGGTCCCTACAATGAGCAGTTCTTC
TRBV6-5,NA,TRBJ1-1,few,CASSYETSGNTEAFF,TGTGCCAGCAGTTACGAAACATCGGGGAACACTGAAGCTTTCTTT
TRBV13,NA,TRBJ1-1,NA,CASSLYGPHTEAFF,TGTGCCAGCAGCTTGTACGGTCCCCACACTGAAGCTTTCTTT
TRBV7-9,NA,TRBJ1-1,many,CASPANTEAFF,TGTGCCAGCCCAGCGAACACTGAAGCTTTCTTT
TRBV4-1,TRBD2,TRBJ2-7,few,CASSQGARTSGIPYEQYF,TGCGCCAGCAGCCAAGGGGCTCGGACTAGCGGGATTCCCTACGAGCAGTACTTC
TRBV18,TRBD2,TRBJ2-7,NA,CASSHSSGGAYEQYF,TGTGCCAGCTCACACTCTAGCGGGGGGGCCTACGAGCAGTACTTC
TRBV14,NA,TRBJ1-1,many,CASTTRGGDHQWKAFF,TGTGCCAGTACAACAAGGGGGGGCGACCACCAATGGAAGGCTTTCTTT
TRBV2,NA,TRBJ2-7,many,CASSDPGTDYGGEQYF,TGTGCCAGCAGTGATCCCGGGACAGACTACGGGGGGGAGCAGTACTTC
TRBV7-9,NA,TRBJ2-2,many,CASIFILGTSGTGELFF,TGTGCCAGCATATTTATCCTGGGGACAAGCGGGACCGGGGAGCTGTTTTTT
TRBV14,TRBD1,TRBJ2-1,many,CASSLGQALYNEQFF,TGTGCCAGCAGCCTTGGACAGGCCCTCTACAATGAGCAGTTCTTC
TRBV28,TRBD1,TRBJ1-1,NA,CASRSRGGYTEAFF,TGTGCCAGCAGGAGCAGGGGGGGGTACACTGAAGCTTTCTTT
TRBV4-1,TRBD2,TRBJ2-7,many,CASSQEALADSSYEQYF,TGCGCCAGCAGCCAAGAGGCCCTAGCGGATAGCTCCTACGAGCAGTACTTC
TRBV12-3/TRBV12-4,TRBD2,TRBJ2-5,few,CASRIAGEETQYF,TGTGCCAGCAGAATAGCGGGAGAAGAGACCCAGTACTTC
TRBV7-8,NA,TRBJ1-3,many,CASSSDGNSGNTIYF,TGTGCCAGCAGCTCCGACGGTAACTCTGGAAACACCATATATTTT
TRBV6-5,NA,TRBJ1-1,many,CASRPGRTTEAFF,TGTGCCAGCAGGCCGGGACGCACCACTGAAGCTTTCTTT
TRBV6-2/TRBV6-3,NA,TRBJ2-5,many,CASSPAKYQETQYF,TGTGCCAGCAGCCCCGCTAAGTACCAAGAGACCCAGTACTTC
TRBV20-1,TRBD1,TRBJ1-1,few,CSARDFKGKFDRENTEAFF,TGCAGTGCTAGAGATTTTAAAGGCAAATTTGACAGGGAGAACACTGAAGCTTTCTTT
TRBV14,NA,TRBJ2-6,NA,CASSQEAWIRRAGANVLTF,TGTGCCAGCAGCCAAGAAGCGTGGATTAGGAGGGCTGGGGCCAACGTCCTGACTTTC
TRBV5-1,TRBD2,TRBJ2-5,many,CASSFGLAGFQETQYF,TGCGCCAGCAGTTTTGGACTAGCGGGCTTCCAAGAGACCCAGTACTTC
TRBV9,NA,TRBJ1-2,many,CASSVSGGQENYGYTF,TGTGCCAGCAGCGTGTCTGGGGGGCAGGAGAACTATGGCTACACCTTC
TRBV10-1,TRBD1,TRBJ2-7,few,CASSAATPGQAYEQYF,TGCGCCAGCAGTGCAGCAACACCGGGACAGGCCTACGAGCAGTACTTC
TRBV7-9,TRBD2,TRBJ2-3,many,CASSYVLAGGPDTQYF,TGTGCCAGCAGCTACGTTCTAGCGGGAGGGCCGGATACGCAGTATTTT
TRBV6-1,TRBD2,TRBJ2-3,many,CASILGRAEGPDTQYF,TGTGCCAGCATCCTCGGGAGGGCCGAAGGTCCAGATACGCAGTATTTT